These T cell receptor beta chains were read from a single sample in a study of shared clonotypes between healthy human individuals. This table comes from immunoSEQ multiplex PCR, and its TCRdb copy is limited to in-frame clones, with some not included. Of millions of clones listed, about 95% are singletons. Sequencing was performed on naive CD4+ T cells sorted from blood. The receptors come from a man aged 18 to 29 in good health. The CDR3 runs from the conserved cysteine through the conserved F or W. The order of the fields is D gene, V gene, clone size, J gene, CDR3 DNA, CDR3 protein. A D gene is named only where the DNA matches it firmly. The size of a clone is reported for some rows only, either as once, few or many, or as a class for expanded clones.

>TRBD1|TRBV19|NA|TRBJ1-6
TGTGCCAGTAGTATATCTCTGACAGGGGGCTTTAGTTCACCCCTCCACTTT
CASSISLTGGFSSPLHF
>NA|TRBV6-5|NA|TRBJ2-7
TGTGCCAGCAGTTCCCGTTTTAGCTCCTACGAGCAGTACTTC
CASSSRFSSYEQYF
>TRBD1|TRBV11-2|NA|TRBJ2-5
TGTGCCAGCAGCTTAGGGGACAGGGGACGAGGGGAGACCCAGTACTTC
CASSLGDRGRGETQYF
>TRBD1|TRBV6-5|NA|TRBJ2-2
TGTGCCAGCAGTTCCCCTGGGACAGGGGGCTCCGGGGAGCTGTTTTTT
CASSSPGTGGSGELFF
>NA|TRBV6-1|NA|TRBJ2-3
TGTGCCAGCAGCCGCTCGGGGGCTATAGATACGCAGTATTTT
CASSRSGAIDTQYF
>NA|TRBV4-3|NA|TRBJ2-6
TGCGCCAGCAGCCAAAACCACTTCGATAACGTCCTGACTTTC
CASSQNHFDNVLTF
>TRBD2|TRBV5-1|once|TRBJ2-7
TGCGCCAGCAGCCGAGGGGGACTAGCGGGACCAACCTACGAGCAGTACTTC
CASSRGGLAGPTYEQYF
>TRBD2|TRBV7-2|NA|TRBJ2-2
TGTGCCAGCAGGATGTTAGGGCGGGAGTTTATAACCGGTGCGGAGCTGTTTTTT
CASRMLGREFITGAELFF
>NA|TRBV6-1|NA|TRBJ1-6
TGTGCCAGCAGGAGTGTGCAGGGGCTTAATTCACCCCTCCACTTT
CASRSVQGLNSPLHF
>TRBD1|TRBV5-6|NA|TRBJ1-5
TGTGCCAGCAGCCTAGGGACAGTGAATCAGCCCCAGCATTTT
CASSLGTVNQPQHF
>NA|TRBV11-2|NA|TRBJ2-2
TGTGCCAGCAGCTTAGATCCCGACAGGATCGTAACCGGGGAGCTGTTTTTT
CASSLDPDRIVTGELFF
>NA|TRBV5-1|NA|TRBJ2-2
TGCGCCAGCAGCCCACCTCGGTCCACCGGGGAGCTGTTTTTT
CASSPPRSTGELFF
>NA|TRBV10-3|NA|TRBJ1-1
TGTGCCATCAGTGAGTCGGGTTACATTAAGAACACTGAAGCTTTCTTT
CAISESGYIKNTEAFF
>NA|TRBV7-9|NA|TRBJ2-7
TGTGCCAGCAGCTTAGTACGCCTATCGGGCCTCTCCTACGAGCAGTACTTC
CASSLVRLSGLSYEQYF
>NA|TRBV2|NA|TRBJ2-2
TGTGCCAGCAGTGGGGTCAGGTCGAACACCGGGGAGCTGTTTTTT
CASSGVRSNTGELFF
>NA|TRBV10-3|NA|TRBJ2-2
TGTGCCATCAGCGCCGGTAACCAGTTGACCGGGGAGCTGTTTTTT
CAISAGNQLTGELFF
>TRBD1|TRBV6-1|once|TRBJ1-1
TGTGCCAGCAGTGAAGAGGTCAGGGGGCGAGCTTTCTTT
CASSEEVRGRAFF
>NA|TRBV5-1|NA|TRBJ2-3
TGCGCCAGCAGCTTGGAGGGGAGACCTTTGGATACGCAGTATTTT
CASSLEGRPLDTQYF
>TRBD2|TRBV5-4|NA|TRBJ2-1
TGTGCCAGCAGGTGGGACTACGATTCCTACAATGAGCAGTTCTTC
CASRWDYDSYNEQFF
>TRBD1|TRBV2|NA|TRBJ1-2
TGTGCCAGCAGTGAAGAAGGGACAGGCTATGGCTACACCTTC
CASSEEGTGYGYTF
>NA|TRBV5-1|NA|TRBJ1-4
TGCGCCAGCAGATACGGACCGGGGGAGGAAGAAAAACTGTTTTTT
CASRYGPGEEEKLFF
>NA|TRBV6-1|NA|TRBJ2-7
TGTGCCAGCGCCGTATCCCCCGGGCTATACGAGCAGTACTTC
CASAVSPGLYEQYF
>NA|TRBV5-1|NA|TRBJ2-7
TGCGCCAGCAGCTTGGCCACCGGACCCTACGAGCAGTACTTC
CASSLATGPYEQYF
>NA|TRBV7-6|NA|TRBJ1-6
TGTGCCAGCAGCGCGTCATTAAATAATTCACCCCTCCACTTT
CASSASLNNSPLHF
>NA|TRBV6-1|NA|TRBJ2-1
TGTGCCAGCAGTCCCCAGGGGAATGAGCAGTTCTTC
CASSPQGNEQFF
>NA|TRBV6-6|NA|TRBJ2-6
TGTGCCAGCACCCCAGGGTCTGGGGCCAACGTCCTGACTTTC
CASTPGSGANVLTF
>NA|TRBV27|NA|TRBJ2-7
TGTGCCAGCAGCCCCGGACACAGCTACGAGCAGTACTTC
CASSPGHSYEQYF
>NA|TRBV7-2|NA|TRBJ2-1
TGTGCCAGCAGCTTAGAAATAGTCAACCAGTTCTTC
CASSLEIVNQFF
>NA|TRBV11-2|NA|TRBJ1-1
TGTGCCAGCAGCCTCGGACAGCACACTGAAGCTTTCTTT
CASSLGQHTEAFF
>TRBD1|TRBV5-6|NA|TRBJ1-4
TGTGCCAGCAGCTTGGCCGCAGGGGGCAATGAAAAACTGTTTTTT
CASSLAAGGNEKLFF
>NA|TRBV6-4|NA|TRBJ1-2
TGTGCCAGCAGCCTGGACGGAAACTATGGCTACACCTTC
CASSLDGNYGYTF
>NA|TRBV5-4|NA|TRBJ2-1
TGTGCCAGCAGCTCGGGCGGAGGTTCCGACAATGAGCAGTTCTTC
CASSSGGGSDNEQFF
>NA|TRBV6-6|NA|TRBJ1-1
TGTGCCAGCCAGGGATTAAACGGGAACACTGAAGCTTTCTTT
CASQGLNGNTEAFF